A selection of T cell receptor beta chains follows, all from one sample in a study of T cell responses to AZD1222 COVID-19 vaccine. Profiled with immunoSEQ multiplex PCR; TCRdb holds only in-frame clones, not every one. The table records 150,000 to 200,000 clones, 90% to 95% of them present only once. The source was peripheral blood, collected on day 0 of AZD1222 vaccination. The receptors stem from an adult in good health. Each CDR3 is given without its conserved first and last residue. Size values are once, few and many counts, or a class for expanded clones, and some rows have none.

>NA|TRBJ2-1|TRBV3-1/TRBV3-2
ASSQQGTSGPYNEQF
>NA|TRBJ2-5|TRBV7-2
ASSLGVETQY
>NA|TRBJ1-6|TRBV15
ATSKEMPDRNSPLH
>NA|TRBJ2-1|TRBV24-1
ATSLGVGYNEQF
>NA|TRBJ1-2|TRBV6-5
ASSSRAAILNGYT
>NA|TRBJ1-4|TRBV9
ASSVGVRVDEKLF
>few|TRBJ1-2|TRBV6-5
ASRLSTGVKGGYT
>NA|TRBJ1-6|TRBV6-1
ASSEPDRAGGDSPLH
>NA|TRBJ2-5|TRBV7-6
ASSRRLAEQETQY
>NA|TRBJ2-7|TRBV21-1
ASSDLLQY
>NA|TRBJ1-4|TRBV11-3
ASSLMGLSEKLF
>NA|TRBJ1-5|TRBV7-8
ASSPYPVTGHSNQPQH
>NA|TRBJ1-1|TRBV5-1
ASSLSVLRGNTEAF
>NA|TRBJ1-2|TRBV12-3/TRBV12-4
ASSPQQNYGYT
>many|TRBJ2-7|TRBV6-1
ASSEGTGEPYEQY
>NA|TRBJ2-7|TRBV12-3/TRBV12-4
ASSFGYGVKQY
>NA|TRBJ2-3|TRBV19
ATRGGGPDTQY
>NA|TRBJ1-5|TRBV30
AWGGRDHQPQH
>once|TRBJ1-5|TRBV3-1/TRBV3-2
ASSQEFLNQPQH
>NA|TRBJ1-1|TRBV6-6
ASSSSTTVNTEAF
>NA|TRBJ2-5|TRBV3-1/TRBV3-2
ASSPTQRGPSQETQY
>NA|TRBJ2-5|TRBV27
ASSLGETQY
>NA|TRBJ1-6|TRBV24-1
ATNAGTGDLKVPSSYNSPLH
>NA|TRBJ2-7|TRBV30
AWSVGRGHYEQY
>NA|TRBJ2-3|TRBV6-2/TRBV6-3
ASSYPLAGSTDTQY
>NA|TRBJ2-3|TRBV7-9
ASSLLNIGRDTQY
>NA|TRBJ2-2|TRBV27
ASRVGRSNTGELF
>NA|TRBJ2-6|TRBV19
ASSTQASGANVLT
>NA|TRBJ1-2|TRBV18
ASSPNKGDGYT
>NA|TRBJ1-3|TRBV30
AWTRTGGPGNTIY
>NA|TRBJ2-3|TRBV4-3
ASSQDGVGGIRTDTQY
>once|TRBJ2-7|TRBV7-2
ASSLALGDPYEQY
>once|TRBJ1-5|TRBV7-8
ASTGGYGQPQH
>NA|TRBJ2-3|TRBV4-1
ASSQVGAGGDTQY
>NA|TRBJ1-1|TRBV20-1
SANQGAVAF
>NA|TRBJ2-5|TRBV3-1/TRBV3-2
ASSPRLASGFAETQY